One and the same sample provided the 26 T cell receptor beta chains below, sequenced in a study of T cell repertoires in cytomegalovirus infection (dated by TCRdb to between 2017 and 2020). For these TCRs, the target antigens are not known. Sequencing took place on an Illumina HiSeq 1500. TCRdb trimmed public reads at Q25 via fastp, called clones via MiXCR and kept in-frame beta chains. Records with the same CDR3 protein are collapsed into one entry carrying the most frequent genes and DNA. A total of some 800,000 distinct CDR3 sequences appear in this sample, 32% of them only once. Together, the top ten hold 9.5% to 15% of the sample. This specimen's treatment or condition label, interpreted: in vitro stimulation with specific CMV peptide epitopes to enrich CMV-specific T cells. Sequencing was performed on cultured CD8+ T cells from PBMCs, taken from culture after CMV antigen stimulation. These receptors all stem from a human donor in good health (CMV status not recorded). Some clones in this sample may be carry-over from other donors' samples.

The chain is built from TRBV27 and TRBJ1-3; D is undetermined. This CDR3 is 14 amino acids long. Between the trimmed V and J ends, which lost 0 bases and 1 base, there was a span of 4 bases. Looked up from germline, CDR1 is MNHEY and CDR2 is SMNVEV (reference sequence). CDR3 sequence: CASSLSRSGNTIYF. The CDR3 DNA sequence: TGTGCCAGCAGTTTATCTAGGTCTGGAAACACCATATATTTT.

The genes are TRBV3-1 and TRBJ2-7; no clear D gene. CDR1 is LGHDT and CDR2 is YNNKEL in the germline V gene (reference sequence). The CDR3 consists of 14 residues. Between the trimmed V and J ends, which lost 2 bases and 2 bases, there was a span of 10 bases. The CDR3 DNA is TGTGCCAGCAGCCAATTCGGAAGGCCCTACGAGCAGTACGTC. This translates into CASSQFGRPYEQYV.

The chain is built from TRBV6-1 and TRBJ2-7; no definite D call. Deletions cut 6 bases from V and 0 bases from J, with 18 bases between. Germline lookup yields CDR1 MNHNS and CDR2 SASEGT. The CDR3 contains 16 residues. The CDR3 sequence: CASSAFAEKSSYEQYF. The CDR3 DNA reads as TGTGCCAGCAGCGCCTTTGCTGAAAAGAGCTCCTACGAGCAGTACTTC.

This clonotype was seen a handful of times. The chain couples TRBV5-6 to TRBJ2-1; 15 positions agree with TRBD2. V lost 0 bases, J lost 7 bases, and 5 bases stayed unmatched. CDR1 is SGHDT and CDR2 is YYEEEE in the germline V gene. This CDR3 spans 17 amino acids. In DNA form, the CDR3 reads TGTGCCAGCAGCTTGGACTGGACTAGCGGGGGGGCGAATGAGCAGTTCTTC. This translates into CASSLDWTSGGANEQFF. The entire variable domain, with the rest obtained from reference TRBV5-6 and TRBJ2-1, is as follows: DAGVTQSPTHLIKTRGQQVTLRCSPKSGHDTVSWYQQALGQGPQFIFQYYEEEERQRGNFPDRFSGHQFPNYSSELNVNALLLGDSALYLCASSLDWTSGGANEQFFGPGTRLTVL.

This clonotype turned up a few times. The chain carries TRBV6-6 and TRBJ1-5; D ambiguous. CDR3 size: 13 residues. From germline, CDR1 is MNHNY and CDR2 SVGAGI (reference sequence). Trimming pared 6 bases from V and 6 bases from J, leaving 12 bases between. The CDR3 DNA is TGTGCCAGCAGACCCTCCCGGACTCAGCCCCAGCATTTT. Translated, it gives CASRPSRTQPQHF.

This clonotype was observed a few times. The junction does not match germline at one end; this may be a read error. The V gene is TRBV29-1, the J gene TRBJ1-1, with D possibly matching TRBD1 (5 bases). Germline CDR1 is SQVTM and CDR2 is ANQGSEA. The CDR3 loop spans 12 amino acids. CDR3 bases: TGCAGCGTTGAGGGGGGAAAAAGGAAGGTTTTTTTT. It specifies CSVEGGKRKVFF.

The chain recombines TRBV10-1 with TRBJ1-2; no definite D call. Per germline, CDR1 WNHNN and CDR2 SYGVQD (reference sequence). Trimming cost V 0 bases and J 4 bases, with 9 bases left between them. This CDR3 comprises 14 residues. CDR3 DNA sequence: TGCGCCAGCAGTGAGTCACGGACTAGCTATGGCTACACCTTC. Translating it yields CASSESRTSYGYTF.

This chain links TRBV6-2 or TRBV6-3 with TRBJ2-7; 7 nucleotides align to TRBD1. V shed 5 bases, J shed 3 bases, and the junction held 7 bases outside the gene matches. This CDR3 is built from 14 residues. In germline, CDR1 is MNHEY, CDR2 SVGEGT. In DNA, the CDR3 is TGTGCCAGCAGTGGATCAGGGGGAAACTACGAGCAGTACTTC. Encoded protein: CASSGSGGNYEQYF.

The chain links TRBV29-1 to TRBJ2-7, with D unclear. The CDR3 is made up of 16 amino acids. CDR1 SQVTM and CDR2 ANQGSEA come from the germline V gene. V was trimmed by 6 bases and J by 2 bases, leaving 23 bases between them. CDR3 sequence: CSVDGLPTPKTYEQYV. CDR3 sequence (DNA): TGCAGCGTCGATGGGCTGCCGACACCTAAAACCTACGAGCAGTACGTC.

The V and J genes are TRBV9 and TRBJ2-5; D remains ambiguous. The CDR3 totals 14 residues. Germline CDR1 is SGDLS and CDR2 is YYNGEE. The germline V and J ends were trimmed by 1 base and 1 base, with 8 bases remaining between them. The CDR3 DNA reads TGTGCCAGCAGCGTAAGTGGCAGCCAAGAGACCCAGTACTTC. This translates into CASSVSGSQETQYF.

This chain joins TRBV4-2 and TRBJ2-5, with 9 bases that match TRBD2. Germline-derived CDR1 and CDR2 are LGHNA and YNFKEQ. CDR3 length: 16 amino acids. V gave up 0 bases and J gave up 5 bases; unmatched junction bases: 7. The chain's CDR3 is CASSQELAGAGETQYF. CDR3 nucleotide sequence: TGTGCCAGCAGCCAAGAGTTAGCGGGGGCGGGGGAGACCCAGTACTTC.

The J gene is TRBJ2-3, the V gene TRBV24-1; 9 bases line up with TRBD1. The CDR3 has 14 amino acids. J gave up 4 bases and V 3 bases, and 1 base lay outside the gene matches. Looked up from germline, CDR1 is KGHDR and CDR2 is SFDVKD. Here the CDR3 DNA reads TGTGCCACCAGTGATGGGGACAGGGCAGATACGCAGTATTTT. It is translated as CATSDGDRADTQYF.

The chain employs TRBV10-3 and TRBJ2-5; D not certain. The V gene lost 7 bases and the J gene lost 1 base, with 13 bases spanning the gap. The CDR3 runs to 14 residues. Germline V lookup: CDR1 ENHRY, CDR2 SYGVKD. In DNA, the CDR3 is TGTGCCATCACCGACGACCCGATCCAAGAGACCCAGTACTTC. It yields the protein CAITDDPIQETQYF.

This clonotype was seen many times. The chain uses TRBV7-2 and TRBJ2-7; 13 bases are shared with TRBD2. Germline CDR1 reads SGHTA; CDR2 reads FQGNSA. Germline trimming cut 5 bases from V and 2 bases from J; bases unmatched to any gene: 18. The CDR3 spans 20 residues. The CDR3 sequence: CASSLPADGLAGADPYEQYF. The CDR3, as DNA: TGTGCCAGCAGCCTTCCAGCGGATGGACTAGCGGGGGCAGATCCCTACGAGCAGTACTTC.

The CDR3 DNA sequence: TGCGCCAGCAGCTTGGAAATGGGTCCGGTGGATACGCAGTATTTT. Protein product: CASSLEMGPVDTQYF. The rearrangement joins TRBV5-1 to TRBJ2-3, with no clear D. Trimming cost V 0 bases and J 6 bases, with 14 bases left between them. Germline-derived CDR1 and CDR2 are SGHRS and YFSETQ. CDR3 length equals 15 residues.

The table lists this clonotype with a few counts. The chain links TRBV7-9 to TRBJ1-4; D is possibly TRBD1 (5 bases). In germline, CDR1 is SEHNR, CDR2 FQNEAQ (reference sequence). The CDR3 runs 19 residues. Trimming took 5 bases from V and 0 from J, leaving 22 bases between them. CDR3 residues: CASSPQDFQTLSTNEKLFF. CDR3 coding DNA: TGTGCCAGCAGCCCACAGGATTTCCAGACCCTCTCAACTAATGAAAAACTGTTTTTT. Full variable domain (outside the CDR3, taken from reference TRBV7-9 and TRBJ1-4): DTGVSQNPRHKITKRGQNVTFRCDPISEHNRLYWYRQTLGQGPEFLTYFQNEAQLEKSRLLSDRFSAERPKGSFSTLEIQRTEQGDSAMYLCASSPQDFQTLSTNEKLFFGSGTQLSVL.

V and J are TRBV6-4 and TRBJ2-1; TRBD2 is a possible D gene (6 bases). V was clipped by 2 bases and J by 3 bases, with 14 bases between them. The CDR3 sequence is 16 residues long. CDR1 is MRHNA, CDR2 SNTAGT, per germline. The CDR3 DNA reads TGTGCCAGCAGTGACACCCCCATGGGGGGCTACAATGAGCAGTTCTTC. This encodes CASSDTPMGGYNEQFF.

This clonotype has a count of ten or more. CDR3 sequence reads: CASSPRLDLTDTQYF. DNA for the CDR3: TGTGCCAGCAGCCCACGGCTGGACTTGACAGATACGCAGTATTTT. This chain uses TRBV7-9 with TRBJ2-3, with D perhaps TRBD2 (5 bases). V was trimmed by 5 bases and J by 3 bases, leaving 15 bases between them. The CDR3 runs 15 residues. The germline CDR1 and CDR2 sequences are SEHNR and FQNEAQ (reference sequence).

At least ten counts were recorded for this clonotype. This chain uses TRBV7-9 with TRBJ2-5; D remains ambiguous. Germline CDR1 SEHNR, CDR2 FQNEAQ (reference sequence). CDR3 size: 13 residues. V gave up 2 bases and J gave up 0 bases, with 4 bases separating them. As DNA, the CDR3 is TGTGCCAGCAGCTTACAGAACCAAGAGACCCAGTACTTC. As protein: CASSLQNQETQYF.

With regard to this clonotype: At one end the junction does not follow the germline gene, possibly because of a read error. This rearrangement joins TRBV5-8 to TRBJ2-2, with 9 bases lining up with TRBD1. Per germline, CDR1 SGHTS and CDR2 YDEGEE. CDR3 length: 16 amino acids. Here the CDR3 reads CVSSYFGQGSTGELFF. The CDR3 bases are TGTGTCAGCAGCTACTTCGGACAGGGGAGCACCGGGGAGCTGTTTTTT.

There are many counts of this clonotype. The chain combines TRBV6-2 or TRBV6-3 with TRBJ2-3; TRBD2 matches at 8 bases. Germline assignment: CDR1 MNHEY and CDR2 SVGEGT. This CDR3 has 16 residues. J gave up 2 bases and V 5 bases, and 9 bases lay outside the gene matches. CDR3 in amino acids: CASSPAQRGNTDTQYF. The CDR3 DNA sequence: TGTGCCAGCAGTCCAGCCCAGCGGGGGAACACAGATACGCAGTATTTT.

This chain links TRBV27 with TRBJ2-1; no reliable D call. The germline V gene encodes CDR1 MNHEY and CDR2 SMNVEV (reference sequence). The length of the CDR3 is 15 residues. Trimming removed 5 bases at V and 5 bases at J, with 16 bases between. CDR3 coding DNA: TGTGCCAGCAGTCCCAGGTTTGTGTTGGACAATGAGCAGTTCTTC. Translated: CASSPRFVLDNEQFF.

In this sample, this clonotype turned up a few times. V and J are TRBV6-2 or TRBV6-3 and TRBJ2-1; D unclear. V lost 6 bases, J lost 0 bases, and 9 bases lay in between. Germline CDR1 is MNHEY and CDR2 is SVGEGT. There are 14 residues in the CDR3. The DNA for the CDR3 is TGTGCCAGCAGAGGACGGAACTCCTACAATGAGCAGTTCTTC. Protein sequence: CASRGRNSYNEQFF.

There are a few counts of this clonotype. The chain recombines TRBV27 with TRBJ2-7; D remains ambiguous. CDR3 length equals 13 residues. Germline CDR1 MNHEY, CDR2 SMNVEV (reference sequence). The V end lost 3 bases, the J end lost 2 bases, and 8 bases lay between the germline ends. CDR3 bases: TGTGCCAGCAGTTTTAACTTTGCCTACGAGCAGTACTTC. Its protein is CASSFNFAYEQYF.

This chain connects TRBV4-1 to TRBJ2-7; D call uncertain. The CDR3 loop spans 16 amino acids. Germline CDR1 is MGHRA and CDR2 is YSYEKL. Trimming took 0 bases from V and 4 from J, leaving 16 bases between them. CDR3 coding DNA: TGCGCCAGCAGCCAAGATGATGCAACCCAACTTTACGAGCAGTACTTC. Translation: CASSQDDATQLYEQYF.

This chain joins TRBV6-6 and TRBJ1-2; D gene uncertain. This CDR3 comprises 14 residues. Looked up from germline, CDR1 is MNHNY and CDR2 is SVGAGI (reference sequence). V shed 0 bases and J shed 4 bases, with 9 bases lying between them. The CDR3 bases are TGTGCCAGCAGTTACTCAAAGGGTTCCTATGGCTACACCTTC. This codes for CASSYSKGSYGYTF.